Presented here are 7 T cell receptor beta chains from one specimen sequenced in a study of blood T cell repertoires in COVID-19. Method: immunoSEQ multiplex PCR; TCRdb's copy keeps in-frame clones and lacks some. This table holds approximately 170,000 clones, about 85% found once. The specimen was peripheral blood. All receptors come from a woman of 80 years or more with COVID-19, enrolled during active disease.

The chain combines TRBV19 with TRBJ1-2, with D tentatively TRBD1 (5 bases). Trimming stripped 0 bases from V and 12 bases from J, with 14 bases between. CDR3 length: 13 amino acids. The germline V gene encodes CDR1 LNHDA and CDR2 SQIVND (reference sequence). CDR3 sequence reads: CASSIDPGVWDTF. CDR3 nucleotide sequence: TGTGCCAGTAGTATAGATCCGGGGGTGTGGGACACCTTC.

J is TRBJ2-2 and V is TRBV15; D unresolved. The CDR3 length is 14 residues. In germline, CDR1 is LNHNV, CDR2 YYDKDF (reference sequence). V was cut by 1 base and J by 4 bases, with 7 bases left in between. The CDR3 reads CATSRAQITGELFF. In DNA form, the CDR3 reads TGTGCCACCAGCAGAGCACAGATCACCGGGGAGCTGTTTTTT.

This chain connects TRBV3-1 (or the pseudogene TRBV3-2) to TRBJ1-2, with 10 bases fitting TRBD1. This CDR3 spans 15 amino acids. Germline loops: CDR1 LGHDT, CDR2 YNNKEL (reference sequence). The V and J ends lost 6 bases and 6 bases, in that order; junction bases with no gene match: 10. The CDR3 sequence: CASSAGPGTGDGYTF. The CDR3 DNA follows: TGTGCCAGCAGTGCGGGTCCCGGGACAGGGGATGGCTACACCTTC.

The genes are TRBV19 and TRBJ1-2; maybe TRBD1 (6 bases). The CDR3 covers 15 residues. CDR1 and CDR2 from the germline V gene are LNHDA and SQIVND (reference sequence). V lost 6 bases and J lost 4, with 18 bases in between. CDR3 DNA: TGTGCCAGTAGAGGGGGTTCAGGCCGGTTCTATGGCTACACCTTC. Its protein product is CASRGGSGRFYGYTF.

V is TRBV5-1 and J is TRBJ1-1; no clear D. This CDR3 is 15 amino acids long. Germline V lookup: CDR1 SGHRS, CDR2 YFSETQ. V lost 0 bases, J lost 0 bases, and 9 bases lay in between. CDR3 loop: CASSLGGILNTEAFF. For the CDR3, the DNA is TGCGCCAGCAGCTTGGGCGGAATTTTGAACACTGAAGCTTTCTTT.

The rearrangement links TRBV5-1 to TRBJ1-2; TRBD1 agrees at 7 bases. Germline values: CDR1 SGHRS, CDR2 YFSETQ. This CDR3 is built from 14 residues. Unmatched junction bases numbered 5, after V lost 4 bases and J lost 2 bases. CDR3 sequence: CASSPPGQNYGYTF. As DNA, the CDR3 is TGCGCCAGCAGCCCCCCGGGACAGAACTATGGCTACACCTTC.

The chain recombines TRBV19 with TRBJ1-6, with TRBD1 matching over 7 bases. The CDR3 spans 16 residues. The germline V gene encodes CDR1 LNHDA and CDR2 SQIVND (reference sequence). V lost 3 bases and J lost 8; bases outside the gene matches: 10. CDR3 loop: CASSIVTGVMDSPLHF. In nucleotides, the CDR3 is TGTGCCAGTAGTATCGTCACAGGGGTTATGGATTCACCCCTCCACTTT.